This paragraph covers one T cell receptor (beta chain) sequence. What it recognizes is unknown. The CDR3 covers 16 residues. The germline gives CDR1 LNHDA, CDR2 SQIVND (reference sequence). This record belongs to a study of T cell clusters in autoimmune cytopenias. Study observations and caveats: Healthy donors had roughly 3-fold more exclusive TRB clusters than active autoimmune hepatitis patients. TRB repertoire shifts in secondary cytopenia and chronic lymphocytic leukemia mostly reflected lymphoma, not autoimmunity.

TRB was amplified by touch-down multiplex PCR, primer pools A and B combined. Each CDR3 protein gets one entry in TCRdb, which reprocessed the multiplex PCR reads and gives no DNA. This sample carries around 12,000 distinct CDR3 sequences, with around 2.7% going to the ten biggest clones. TRB amplification used roughly 250 ng of peripheral blood genomic DNA. The sequence was collected from a human donor with an autoimmune cytopenia or autoimmune hepatitis (not recorded which). The sequenced sample consisted of peripheral blood. V is TRBV19 and J is TRBJ2-1; absent DNA, TCRdb's TRBD2 call cannot be checked. CDR3 sequence reads: CASRVLAGEPYNEQFF.